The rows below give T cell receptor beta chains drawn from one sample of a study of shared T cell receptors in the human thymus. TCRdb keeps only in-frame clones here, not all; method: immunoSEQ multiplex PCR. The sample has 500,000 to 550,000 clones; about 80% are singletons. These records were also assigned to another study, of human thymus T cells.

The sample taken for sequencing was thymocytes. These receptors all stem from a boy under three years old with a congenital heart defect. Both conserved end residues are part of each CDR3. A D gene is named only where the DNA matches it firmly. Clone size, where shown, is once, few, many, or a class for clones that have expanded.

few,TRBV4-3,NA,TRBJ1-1,CASSQDFKQANTEAFF,TGCGCCAGCAGCCAAGACTTCAAACAGGCGAACACTGAAGCTTTCTTT
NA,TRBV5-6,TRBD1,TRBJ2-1,CASTPPGQGPNEQFF,TGTGCCAGCACCCCTCCGGGACAGGGACCCAATGAGCAGTTCTTC
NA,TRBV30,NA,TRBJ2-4,CAWSVGSQGGLQYF,TGTGCCTGGAGTGTAGGCAGTCAAGGGGGACTTCAGTACTTC
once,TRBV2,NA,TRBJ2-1,CASSDAYNEQFF,TGTGCCAGCAGTGACGCGTACAATGAGCAGTTCTTC
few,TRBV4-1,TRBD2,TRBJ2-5,CASSHTGLAGEGVYF,TGCGCCAGCAGCCATACCGGACTAGCGGGAGAGGGGGTGTACTTC
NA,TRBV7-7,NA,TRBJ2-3,CASSAGSTVADTQYF,TGTGCCAGCAGCGCCGGGAGCACAGTGGCAGATACGCAGTATTTT
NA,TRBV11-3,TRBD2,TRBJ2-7,CASSRRLAGPREQYF,TGTGCCAGCAGCCGAAGACTAGCGGGACCCCGCGAGCAGTACTTC
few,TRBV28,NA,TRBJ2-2,CASSWAGRGEINTGELFF,TGTGCCAGCAGTTGGGCAGGGCGTGGGGAAATAAACACCGGGGAGCTGTTTTTT
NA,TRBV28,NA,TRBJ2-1,CASTQLRPREQFF,TGTGCCAGCACCCAACTGCGCCCGAGGGAGCAGTTCTTC
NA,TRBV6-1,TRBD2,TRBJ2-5,CASSGRGTRGETQYF,TGTGCCAGCAGTGGCCGGGGGACTAGAGGGGAGACCCAGTACTTC
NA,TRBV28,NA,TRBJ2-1,CASSLGPPSSYNEQFF,TGTGCCAGCAGTTTAGGGCCCCCGAGCTCCTACAATGAGCAGTTCTTC
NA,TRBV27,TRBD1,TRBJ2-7,CASSLGDRVYEQYF,TGTGCCAGCAGTTTGGGGGACAGGGTCTACGAGCAGTACTTC
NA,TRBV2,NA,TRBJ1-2,CASGGNPPGISNYGYTF,TGTGCCAGCGGCGGAAACCCACCAGGGATTTCCAACTATGGCTACACCTTC
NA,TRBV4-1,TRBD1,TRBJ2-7,CASSQVAGTGTYEQYF,TGCGCCAGCAGCCAAGTCGCCGGGACAGGGACCTACGAGCAGTACTTC
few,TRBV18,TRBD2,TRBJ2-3,CASSPPGLAGPLGDTQYF,TGTGCCAGCTCACCCCCGGGACTAGCGGGTCCCCTCGGGGATACGCAGTATTTT
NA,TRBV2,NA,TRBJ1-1,CASHRVLQAFF,TGTGCCAGTCACAGGGTACTGCAAGCTTTCTTT
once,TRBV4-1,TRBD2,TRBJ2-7,CASSHTNRDYPWEQYF,TGCGCCAGCAGCCATACAAACCGGGACTACCCGTGGGAGCAGTACTTC
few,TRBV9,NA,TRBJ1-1,CASSGAGGVNTEAFF,TGTGCCAGCAGCGGAGCCGGGGGGGTGAACACTGAAGCTTTCTTT
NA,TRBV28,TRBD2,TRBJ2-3,CASSFGGGGTDTQYF,TGTGCCAGCAGTTTTGGGGGGGGTGGCACAGATACGCAGTATTTT
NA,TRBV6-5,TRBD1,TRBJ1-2,CASSNRGKDGYTF,TGTGCCAGCAGCAACAGGGGGAAGGATGGCTACACCTTC
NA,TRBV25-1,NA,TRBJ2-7,CASSETGIPRHYEQYF,TGTGCCAGCAGTGAAACAGGGATCCCCCGACACTACGAGCAGTACTTC
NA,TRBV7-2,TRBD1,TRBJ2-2,CASSLAMAGGFEIPTGELFF,TGTGCCAGCAGCTTAGCGATGGCAGGGGGCTTTGAAATACCCACCGGGGAGCTGTTTTTT
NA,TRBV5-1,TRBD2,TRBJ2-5,CASSLVDRFTREGQETQYF,TGCGCCAGCAGCTTGGTAGACAGGTTCACCCGGGAGGGCCAAGAGACCCAGTACTTC
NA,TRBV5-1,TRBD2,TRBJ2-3,CASSRTSTETSGRAGDTQYF,TGCGCCAGCAGCCGGACCTCCACCGAGACTAGCGGGAGGGCCGGAGATACGCAGTATTTT
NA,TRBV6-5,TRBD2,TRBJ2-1,CASSYEWLAGNEQFF,TGTGCCAGCAGTTACGAATGGCTAGCGGGAAATGAGCAGTTCTTC
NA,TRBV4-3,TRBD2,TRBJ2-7,CASSQDRGTSGYEQYF,TGCGCCAGCAGCCAAGATCGAGGGACTAGCGGTTACGAGCAGTACTTC
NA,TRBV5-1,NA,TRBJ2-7,CASRAGVEQYF,TGCGCCAGTCGGGCAGGGGTAGAGCAGTACTTC
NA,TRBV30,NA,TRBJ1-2,CAWRVLSSYTF,TGTGCCTGGAGGGTGCTAAGTAGCTACACCTTC
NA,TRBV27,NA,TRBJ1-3,CASSLGGPGNTIYF,TGTGCCAGCAGTTTAGGCGGCCCGGGAAACACCATATATTTT
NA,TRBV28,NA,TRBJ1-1,CASSLRGSGETEAFF,TGTGCCAGCAGTTTACGGGGGAGTGGGGAAACTGAAGCTTTCTTT
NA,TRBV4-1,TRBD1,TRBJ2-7,CASSHGTGGSYEQYF,TGCGCCAGCAGCCATGGGACAGGTGGGTCCTACGAGCAGTACTTC
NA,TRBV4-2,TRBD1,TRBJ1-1,CASSPPKTHRGLRRMNTEAFF,TGTGCCAGCAGCCCACCTAAGACTCACAGGGGGCTGAGGCGGATGAACACTGAAGCTTTCTTT
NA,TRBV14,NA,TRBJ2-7,CASSRNRDNYEQYF,TGTGCCAGCAGCCGCAACCGGGACAACTACGAGCAGTACTTC
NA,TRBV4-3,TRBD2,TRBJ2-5,CASSQDPSRLAVQETQYF,TGCGCCAGCAGCCAAGATCCTTCGAGGCTAGCGGTTCAAGAGACCCAGTACTTC
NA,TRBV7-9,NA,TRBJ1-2,CASTPNGGYTF,TGTGCCAGCACCCCCAACGGGGGCTACACCTTC
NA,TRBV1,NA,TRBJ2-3,CTSIQKPAPDTQYF,TGCACCAGCATACAGAAGCCGGCCCCAGATACGCAGTATTTT
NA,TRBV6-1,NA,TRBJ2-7,CASSDLGLPQYEQYF,TGTGCCAGCAGTGACTTGGGACTGCCCCAATACGAGCAGTACTTC
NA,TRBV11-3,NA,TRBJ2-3,CASRRDGGLSGDTQYF,TGTGCCAGCAGACGGGACGGGGGACTCTCGGGAGATACGCAGTATTTT
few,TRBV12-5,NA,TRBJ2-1,CASGLSGPIRLGEQFF,TGTGCTAGTGGTTTAAGTGGCCCTATTAGACTGGGTGAGCAGTTCTTC
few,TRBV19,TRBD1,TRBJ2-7,CASSLWDRESYEQYF,TGTGCCAGTAGTCTGTGGGACAGGGAGTCATACGAGCAGTACTTC
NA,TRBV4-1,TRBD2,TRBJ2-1,CASSQSTPLAGILNEQFF,TGCGCCAGCAGCCAGTCAACACCCTTAGCGGGTATACTCAATGAGCAGTTCTTC
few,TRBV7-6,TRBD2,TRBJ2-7,CASSNPAGGPHEQYF,TGTGCCAGCAGTAACCCAGCGGGAGGGCCCCACGAGCAGTACTTC
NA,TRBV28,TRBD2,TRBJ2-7,CASSTSGINEQYF,TGTGCCAGCAGTACTAGCGGGATAAACGAGCAGTACTTC
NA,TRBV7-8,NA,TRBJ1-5,CASSPERTAWGNQPQHF,TGTGCCAGCAGCCCGGAGCGGACAGCCTGGGGCAATCAGCCCCAGCATTTT
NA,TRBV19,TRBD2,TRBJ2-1,CASSSQRGWQFF,TGTGCCAGTAGTTCCCAGCGGGGGTGGCAGTTCTTC
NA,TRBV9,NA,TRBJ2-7,CASSYRLTPYEQYF,TGTGCCAGCAGCTACAGACTAACCCCCTACGAGCAGTACTTC
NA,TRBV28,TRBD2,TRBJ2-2,CASGGGSTGELFF,TGTGCGTCGGGCGGGGGGAGCACCGGGGAGCTGTTTTTT
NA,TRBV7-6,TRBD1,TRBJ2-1,CASSLGTGDPSGRYSDEQFF,TGTGCCAGCAGCTTAGGGACAGGGGATCCTAGCGGCCGTTATTCTGATGAGCAGTTCTTC
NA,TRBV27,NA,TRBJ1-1,CASSPRVGADSPLAEAFF,TGTGCCAGCAGTCCTCGAGTGGGGGCGGACAGCCCTCTTGCTGAAGCTTTCTTT
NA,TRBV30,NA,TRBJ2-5,CAWSVPRRVEETQYF,TGTGCCTGGAGTGTACCTCGGCGGGTAGAAGAGACCCAGTACTTC
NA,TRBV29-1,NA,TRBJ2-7,CSAILKKVDSSYEQYF,TGCAGCGCTATTTTAAAAAAAGTTGACTCAAGCTACGAGCAGTACTTC
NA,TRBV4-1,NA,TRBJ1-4,CASSHAGEANEKLFF,TGCGCCAGCAGCCATGCCGGGGAAGCTAATGAAAAACTGTTTTTT
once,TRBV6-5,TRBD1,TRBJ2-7,CASSYSPGQGYEQYF,TGTGCCAGCAGTTACTCCCCGGGACAGGGCTACGAGCAGTACTTC
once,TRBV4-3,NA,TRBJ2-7,CASSQDGGELYEQYF,TGCGCCAGCAGCCAAGACGGGGGAGAGCTCTACGAGCAGTACTTC
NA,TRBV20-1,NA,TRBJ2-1,CSARDSGEQFF,TGCAGTGCTAGAGATAGCGGTGAGCAGTTCTTC
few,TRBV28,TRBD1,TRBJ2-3,CASSDRGPWVTDTQYF,TGTGCCAGCAGTGACAGGGGCCCCTGGGTGACAGATACGCAGTATTTT
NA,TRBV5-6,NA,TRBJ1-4,CASSFWEPGVGEKLFF,TGTGCCAGCAGCTTCTGGGAGCCGGGGGTTGGAGAAAAACTGTTTTTT